The rows below give T cell receptor beta chains drawn from one sample of a study of blood T cell repertoires in COVID-19. Clones were sequenced by immunoSEQ multiplex PCR, and TCRdb holds only the in-frame ones, with some missing. Of fewer than 300,000 clones in the sample, around 85% are singletons; the top ten hold about 1.6%. Input material: peripheral blood. All receptors come from a human donor with COVID-19, enrolled during active disease. The donor label of this sample is uncertain. Both conserved end residues are part of each CDR3. Each record gives: V gene, J gene, D gene, clone size, CDR3 protein, CDR3 DNA. A D gene is named only where the DNA matches it firmly. Not every row has a clone size; where given, it reads once, few, many or a size class.

>TRBV7-2|TRBJ2-7|TRBD2|few
CASSSPRLAGGPRYEQYF
TGTGCCAGCAGCTCACCCAGACTAGCGGGAGGGCCTCGGTACGAGCAGTACTTC
>TRBV7-2|TRBJ1-1|NA|NA
CASSLGWGRMNTEAFF
TGTGCCAGCAGCTTAGGTTGGGGCAGAATGAACACTGAAGCTTTCTTT
>TRBV5-1|TRBJ1-2|TRBD1|NA
CASSFAGTDYGYTF
TGCGCCAGCAGCTTCGCCGGGACAGACTATGGCTACACCTTC
>TRBV7-8|TRBJ1-5|NA|NA
CASSLQGQPQHF
TGTGCCAGCAGCCTACAGGGTCAGCCCCAGCATTTT
>TRBV7-5|TRBJ2-2|NA|NA
CARSLVTAPGRAGELFF
TGTGCCAGAAGCTTAGTTACGGCCCCAGGGCGCGCCGGGGAGCTGTTTTTT
>TRBV5-1|TRBJ2-3|TRBD2|NA
CASSLEASGNTDTQYF
TGCGCCAGCAGCTTGGAGGCTAGCGGGAACACAGATACGCAGTATTTT
>TRBV27|TRBJ2-1|TRBD1|many
CASSLYGTGGYNEQFF
TGTGCCAGCAGTTTATATGGGACAGGGGGTTACAATGAGCAGTTCTTC
>TRBV12-3/TRBV12-4|TRBJ2-5|TRBD1|NA
CASSRDRQETQYF
TGTGCCAGCAGCCGGGACAGACAAGAGACCCAGTACTTC
>TRBV7-3|TRBJ2-2|TRBD1|NA
CASSLQGTGELFF
TGTGCCAGCAGCCTACAGGGGACCGGGGAGCTGTTTTTT
>TRBV27|TRBJ2-7|TRBD1|NA
CASSRDRAYEQYF
TGTGCCAGCAGTCGTGACAGGGCCTACGAGCAGTACTTC
>TRBV20-1|TRBJ1-2|NA|NA
CSASGGLYGYTF
TGCAGTGCTAGTGGGGGACTCTATGGCTACACCTTC
>TRBV6-6|TRBJ2-4|NA|NA
CASSQTGFPQNIQYF
TGTGCCAGCAGTCAGACCGGGTTCCCTCAAAACATTCAGTACTTC
>TRBV28|TRBJ2-3|TRBD2|NA
CASSLSFVHGRGRGTDTQYF
TGTGCCAGCAGTTTATCCTTCGTTCACGGGAGGGGGAGGGGCACAGATACGCAGTATTTT
>TRBV9|TRBJ1-6|NA|NA
CASSVQTDNSPLHF
TGTGCCAGCAGCGTACAGACAGATAATTCACCCCTCCACTTT
>TRBV5-1|TRBJ2-3|TRBD2|NA
CASSLQLAGTTDTQYF
TGCGCCAGCAGCCTCCAACTAGCGGGTACTACAGATACGCAGTATTTT
>TRBV7-9|TRBJ1-4|NA|NA
CASSQFGVLFF
TGTGCCAGCAGCCAATTTGGAGTACTGTTTTTT
>TRBV19|TRBJ1-5|NA|NA
CASSTLPGSASNQPQHF
TGTGCCAGTAGTACCCTCCCGGGGTCTGCAAGCAATCAGCCCCAGCATTTT
>TRBV12-5|TRBJ2-3|NA|NA
CASGYREDTQYF
TGTGCTAGTGGTTACAGGGAGGATACGCAGTATTTT
>TRBV24-1|TRBJ2-5|TRBD1|NA
CATSDLGQGARETQYF
TGTGCCACCAGTGATCTAGGGCAGGGGGCGAGGGAGACCCAGTACTTC
>TRBV6-2/TRBV6-3|TRBJ2-7|NA|NA
CASSYSTQGTYEQYF
TGTGCCAGCAGTTACTCGACCCAGGGAACCTACGAGCAGTACTTC
>TRBV11-2|TRBJ1-2|TRBD1|NA
CASSLGRTGAYDYTF
TGTGCCAGCAGCTTAGGAAGGACAGGGGCCTATGACTACACCTTC
>TRBV7-2|TRBJ1-4|TRBD1|NA
CASSLGSGGEGEKLFF
TGTGCCAGCAGCCTTGGTTCAGGGGGCGAGGGTGAAAAACTGTTTTTT
>TRBV18|TRBJ1-1|NA|NA
CASSPRAYTEAFF
TGTGCCAGCTCACCACGGGCCTACACTGAAGCTTTCTTT
>TRBV5-1|TRBJ2-3|TRBD2|few
CASSLGTSGSWADTQYF
TGCGCCAGCAGCCTCGGGACTAGCGGGAGCTGGGCAGATACGCAGTATTTT
>TRBV6-6|TRBJ2-7|NA|once
CASSPSGTGNRNEQYF
TGTGCCAGCAGTCCCTCGGGAACAGGGAATCGGAACGAGCAGTACTTC
>TRBV20-1|TRBJ2-3|TRBD2|NA
CSASDGLAIPADTQYF
TGCAGTGCTAGTGACGGACTAGCGATCCCGGCAGATACGCAGTATTTT
>TRBV7-7|TRBJ2-2|NA|NA
CASSLDTAATGELFF
TGTGCTAGCAGCTTAGACACAGCCGCCACCGGGGAGCTGTTTTTT
>TRBV5-1|TRBJ2-1|TRBD2|once
CASSGTSGTGREQFF
TGCGCCAGCAGCGGGACTAGCGGGACGGGTCGTGAGCAGTTCTTC
>TRBV5-1|TRBJ1-3|NA|once
CASSFGTPSGNTIYF
TGCGCCAGCAGCTTCGGGACACCCTCTGGAAACACCATATATTTT
>TRBV5-5|TRBJ2-1|TRBD1|NA
CASSRTGDSSYNEQFF
TGTGCCAGCAGCCGTACAGGGGATAGCTCCTACAATGAGCAGTTCTTC
>TRBV7-3|TRBJ2-4|TRBD1|NA
CASSRSGTGDIQYF
TGTGCCAGCAGCCGATCCGGGACAGGGGACATTCAGTACTTC
>TRBV6-5|TRBJ2-5|TRBD1|once
CASSYSTGAEETQYF
TGTGCCAGCAGTTACTCGACAGGGGCCGAAGAGACCCAGTACTTC
>TRBV25-1|TRBJ1-5|NA|once
CASSAYGLQPQHF
TGTGCCAGCAGTGCATATGGGCTGCAGCCCCAGCATTTT
>TRBV18|TRBJ2-7|TRBD2|once
CASSPGLAGSYEQYF
TGTGCCAGCTCCCCGGGACTAGCGGGCTCCTACGAGCAGTACTTC
>TRBV6-4|TRBJ1-6|NA|NA
CASSEGRGNSPLHF
TGTGCCAGCAGTGAGGGCAGGGGCAATTCACCCCTCCACTTT
>TRBV5-1|TRBJ2-6|TRBD1|NA
CASSSGTGSSGANVLTF
TGCGCCAGCAGCTCCGGGACAGGGTCTTCTGGGGCCAACGTCCTGACTTTC
>TRBV19|TRBJ1-6|NA|NA
CASNLGGASPLHF
TGTGCCAGTAACCTGGGGGGGGCTTCACCCCTCCACTTT
>TRBV28|TRBJ1-5|NA|NA
CASTIPSRGNQPQHF
TGTGCCAGCACCATTCCCTCCAGGGGCAATCAGCCCCAGCATTTT
>TRBV6-2/TRBV6-3|TRBJ1-5|NA|NA
CASSYRGGNQPQHF
TGTGCCAGCAGTTACAGGGGTGGCAATCAGCCCCAGCATTTT
>TRBV3-1/TRBV3-2|TRBJ2-2|NA|NA
CASSQDFSFGGELFF
TGTGCCAGCAGCCAAGACTTCAGTTTTGGCGGGGAGCTGTTTTTT
>TRBV12-3/TRBV12-4|TRBJ1-1|NA|NA
CASSQGRRTEAFF
TGTGCCAGCAGCCAAGGGAGGAGGACTGAAGCTTTCTTT
>TRBV28|TRBJ1-1|TRBD1|few
CASRDRGLRVDTEAFF
TGTGCCAGCAGGGACAGGGGGCTTAGGGTAGACACTGAAGCTTTCTTT
>TRBV27|TRBJ1-2|TRBD1|once
CASSGTGVYGYTF
TGTGCCAGCAGCGGGACAGGGGTATATGGCTACACCTTC
>TRBV4-1|TRBJ2-7|TRBD2|NA
CASSRGLAGPRLHEQYF
TGCGCCAGCAGCAGGGGACTAGCGGGGCCCAGACTGCACGAGCAGTACTTC
>TRBV3-1/TRBV3-2|TRBJ2-7|NA|NA
CASSQDRGEQNEQYF
TGTGCCAGCAGCCAAGACAGGGGTGAGCAGAACGAGCAGTACTTC
>TRBV28|TRBJ1-2|TRBD1|NA
CASSLGQGYGYTF
TGTGCCAGCAGTTTGGGACAGGGCTATGGCTACACCTTC
>TRBV2|TRBJ2-2|NA|NA
CASSPLGGSVGELFF
TGTGCCAGCAGCCCCCTGGGGGGTTCTGTCGGGGAGCTGTTTTTT
>TRBV7-3|TRBJ2-2|TRBD2|NA
CASSSSGSPGELFF
TGTGCCAGCAGCTCTAGCGGGAGCCCCGGGGAGCTGTTTTTT
>TRBV5-5|TRBJ2-5|TRBD2|NA
CASSPGTSGSETQYF
TGTGCCAGCAGCCCGGGGACTAGCGGGAGTGAGACCCAGTACTTC
>TRBV18|TRBJ1-3|TRBD1|NA
CASSLSYQGGRNTIYF
TGTGCCAGCTCACTCTCCTACCAGGGGGGCAGAAACACCATATATTTT
>TRBV7-9|TRBJ2-7|TRBD1|NA
CASSPTGTRGREYF
TGTGCCAGCAGCCCAACCGGGACGAGGGGGCGGGAGTACTTC
>TRBV5-1|TRBJ1-1|NA|NA
CASSFGRQRTEAFF
TGCGCCAGCAGCTTCGGCAGGCAAAGGACTGAAGCTTTCTTT